Listed here are 26 T cell receptor beta chains from one sample, sequenced in a study of T cell repertoires in cytomegalovirus infection. TCRdb called the reads again in MiXCR, with one record for every CDR3 protein. Among under 350,000 distinct CDR3 sequences listed, around 20% were seen once. No cognate antigen is known for these TCRs. Sample: cultured PBMCs, taken from culture after CMV antigen stimulation. The receptor set was obtained from a human donor in good health (CMV status not recorded). Some clones in this sample may be carry-over from other donors' samples.

The table lists this clonotype with many counts. The chain has TRBV6-1 and TRBJ2-7; D possibly corresponds to TRBD1 (5 bases). Germline CDR1 MNHNS, CDR2 SASEGT. Trimming shortened V by 10 bases and J by 9 bases, and 25 bases separated the two germline ends. This CDR3 has 14 residues. The CDR3 sequence is CATKVAGYSVGQYF. For the CDR3, the DNA is TGTGCCACCAAAGTCGCAGGGTATTCGGTAGGGCAGTACTTC.

This clonotype has a count of ten or more. The V gene is TRBV7-2, the J gene TRBJ1-2; a weak D match, TRBD1 (6 bases). Trimming stripped 5 bases from V and 2 bases from J, with 12 bases between. The CDR3 covers 14 residues. Germline values: CDR1 SGHTA, CDR2 FQGNSA. The CDR3 spells CASSSNTGNYGYTF. The CDR3 nucleotides are TGTGCCAGCAGCAGCAATACAGGGAACTATGGCTACACCTTC.

This clonotype was recorded at least ten times. V gene TRBV4-1 combines with J gene TRBJ2-1; D is perhaps TRBD2 (5 bases). V was clipped by 0 bases and J by 4 bases, with 22 bases between them. The CDR3 spans 19 residues. CDR1 is MGHRA, CDR2 YSYEKL, per germline. CDR3 amino acids: CASSQDIRAALGPYNEQFF. The CDR3 DNA reads as TGCGCCAGCAGCCAAGATATTAGAGCGGCCCTCGGCCCATACAATGAGCAGTTCTTC.

This clonotype appeared a few times. The chain is built from TRBV7-2 and TRBJ1-1, with 7 positions matching TRBD1. V lost 4 bases, J lost 0 bases, and 11 bases stayed unmatched. The CDR3 sequence is 17 residues long. Germline loops: CDR1 SGHTA, CDR2 FQGNSA. This CDR3 reads CASSSEPGQPMNTEAFF. The CDR3 bases are TGTGCCAGCAGCTCGGAACCGGGACAGCCAATGAACACTGAAGCTTTCTTT. Complete variable domain (other parts from reference TRBV7-2 and TRBJ1-1): GAGVSQSPSNKVTEKGKDVELRCDPISGHTALYWYRQSLGQGLEFLIYFQGNSAPDKSGLPSDRFSAERTGGSVSTLTIQRTQQEDSAVYLCASSSEPGQPMNTEAFFGQGTRLTVV.

The chain combines TRBV7-2 with TRBJ2-1; D may be TRBD1 (5 bases). The V gene lost 2 bases and the J gene lost 12 bases, with 11 bases spanning the gap. CDR3 size: 12 residues. CDR1 is SGHTA, CDR2 FQGNSA, per germline. DNA of the CDR3: TGTGCCAGCAGCTTACCGGCGCAGGGGCAGTTCTTC. Protein product: CASSLPAQGQFF.

This clonotype turned up a few times. The chain links TRBV27 to TRBJ2-5; D is unresolved. The V gene lost 4 bases and the J gene lost 8 bases, with 20 bases spanning the gap. CDR3 length equals 15 residues. Germline-derived CDR1 and CDR2 are MNHEY and SMNVEV (reference sequence). The CDR3 protein is CASSSQRTAMGTQYF. The CDR3 DNA reads TGTGCCAGCAGTTCACAACGGACGGCCATGGGAACCCAGTACTTC.

This clonotype was seen more than once but under ten times. The chain joins TRBV6-5 to TRBJ1-4, with 9 bases fitting TRBD1. The CDR3 extends over 16 amino acids. J was trimmed by 3 bases and V by 6 bases; bases with no gene match: 8. Germline V gives CDR1 MNHEY, CDR2 SVGAGI. CDR3 region: CASRNTDRGANEKLFF. The CDR3 nucleotides read TGTGCCAGCAGGAATACGGACAGGGGTGCTAATGAAAAACTGTTTTTT.

The chain links TRBV19 to TRBJ1-5; D not resolved. With 6 bases removed from V and 3 bases from J, the gap between germline ends came to 15 bases. Germline assignment: CDR1 LNHDA and CDR2 SQIVND (reference sequence). The length of the CDR3 is 15 residues. The CDR3 reads CASSLYPTYNQPQHF. The CDR3 DNA follows: TGTGCCAGTAGCCTTTACCCTACCTACAATCAGCCCCAGCATTTT.

This clonotype was recorded at least ten times. This chain links TRBV5-1 with TRBJ2-1, with 9 bases identical to TRBD2. After removal of 4 bases from V and 6 bases from J, the junction contained 11 bases not matched to a gene. Per germline, CDR1 SGHRS and CDR2 YFSETQ. This CDR3 has 16 amino acids. The DNA for the CDR3 is TGCGCCAGCAGCATCACGCCGGGACTAGCAGGCAATGAGCAGTTCTTC. Amino acid sequence: CASSITPGLAGNEQFF.

The gene calls are TRBV9 and TRBJ2-2, with no clear D. V gave up 0 bases and J gave up 4 bases, with 4 bases separating them. CDR3 length equals 13 residues. Per germline, CDR1 SGDLS and CDR2 YYNGEE. CDR3 sequence (DNA): TGTGCCAGCAGCGTAGTCCCCACCGGGGAGCTGTTTTTT. The encoded protein is CASSVVPTGELFF.

In this sample, this clonotype turned up many times. CDR3 protein: CASSESWGRGTYNEQFF. The CDR3 DNA reads as TGTGCCAGCAGTGAATCTTGGGGACGGGGAACCTACAATGAGCAGTTCTTC. V usage is TRBV6-1 and J usage is TRBJ2-1; the D gene could be TRBD1 or TRBD2 (5 bases each). Germline CDR1 reads MNHNS; CDR2 reads SASEGT. Trimming left V 2 bases short and J 2 bases short, with 16 bases between. This CDR3 has 17 residues.

The V call is TRBV6-6, the J call TRBJ1-1, with 7 positions matching TRBD1. Germline CDR1 and CDR2: MNHNY and SVGAGI (reference sequence). This CDR3 is built from 14 residues. Unmatched junction bases numbered 9, after V lost 6 bases and J lost 5 bases. The CDR3 protein is CASRITGVGTEAFF. As DNA, the CDR3 is TGTGCCAGCAGGATAACAGGGGTTGGGACTGAAGCTTTCTTT.

This clonotype was detected ten times or more. The chain uses TRBV7-6 and TRBJ1-1, with D possibly matching TRBD1 (6 bases). The CDR3 is 14 amino acids. V was cut by 5 bases and J by 1 base, with 11 bases left in between. The V gene's germline CDR1 is SGHVS and CDR2 FNYEAQ. DNA for the CDR3: TGTGCCAGCAGCCTGGGACAATGGAACACTGAAGCTTTCTTT. Translated: CASSLGQWNTEAFF. Full variable domain (rest looked up from reference TRBV7-6 and TRBJ1-1): GAGVSQSPRYKVTKRGQDVALRCDPISGHVSLYWYRQALGQGPEFLTYFNYEAQQDKSGLPNDRFSAERPEGSISTLTIQRTEQRDSAMYRCASSLGQWNTEAFFGQGTRLTVV.

This clonotype has ten or more counts. The V gene is TRBV6-2 or TRBV6-3, the J gene TRBJ1-1; 7 bases align to TRBD1. Germline loops: CDR1 MNHEY, CDR2 SVGEGT. V trimming: 6 bases; J trimming: 1 base; junction bases outside the gene matches: 2. The CDR3 covers 13 residues. The CDR3 protein is CASRGDRNTEAFF. Written as DNA, the CDR3 is TGTGCCAGCAGGGGGGACAGGAACACTGAAGCTTTCTTT.

The rearrangement uses TRBV20-1 and TRBJ1-5; D unresolved. The CDR3 consists of 15 residues. Germline V gene sequence: CDR1 DFQATT, CDR2 SNEGSKA (reference sequence). V lost 2 bases to trimming and J lost 1 base, with 12 bases between them. The CDR3 nucleotides are TGCAGTGCTAGAATAGAGGAGGGAAGCAATCAGCCCCAGCATTTT. Protein sequence: CSARIEEGSNQPQHF.

In this sample, this clonotype turned up many times. At one boundary the junction diverges from the germline segment, which might be a read error. J is TRBJ2-5 and V is TRBV7-7; possibly TRBD2 for D (5 bases). Germline V gene data show CDR1 as SSHAT and CDR2 as FNYEAQ (reference sequence). The CDR3 is 16 residues long. The CDR3 coding sequence is TGTGCTAGCAGCTTAGCCTTTGGAGGATTCAAAGAGACCCAGTACTTC. It yields the protein CASSLAFGGFKETQYF.

This clonotype was seen ten or more times. The chain recombines TRBV10-3 with TRBJ2-7; D is unresolved. V lost 4 bases, J lost 0 bases, and 13 bases lay in between. In germline, CDR1 is ENHRY, CDR2 SYGVKD. The CDR3 runs 15 residues. The chain's CDR3 is CAISAPAATSYEQYV. The CDR3 DNA follows: TGTGCCATCAGTGCGCCGGCAGCTACCTCCTACGAGCAGTACGTC.

Only a few counts were recorded for this clonotype. V and J are TRBV4-3 and TRBJ1-1; TRBD1 matches 7 bases. Germline V gene data show CDR1 as LGHNA and CDR2 as YSLEER. Trimming took 1 base from V and 0 from J; bases not matched to a gene: 5. This CDR3 spans 16 amino acids. The CDR3 protein is CASSQGNRGLNTEAFF. The CDR3 nucleotides are TGCGCCAGCAGCCAAGGGAACAGGGGACTGAACACTGAAGCTTTCTTT.

This chain joins TRBV7-2 and TRBJ1-3; 7 nucleotides line up with TRBD1. Unmatched junction bases numbered 7, after V lost 5 bases and J lost 6 bases. This CDR3 spans 14 amino acids. From germline, CDR1 is SGHTA and CDR2 FQGNSA. In nucleotides, the CDR3 is TGTGCCAGCAGCCAATACAGGGGCGAAAACACCATATATTTT. Translation: CASSQYRGENTIYF. Using reference TRBV7-2 and TRBJ1-3 for the parts outside the CDR3, the full variable domain is GAGVSQSPSNKVTEKGKDVELRCDPISGHTALYWYRQSLGQGLEFLIYFQGNSAPDKSGLPSDRFSAERTGGSVSTLTIQRTQQEDSAVYLCASSQYRGENTIYFGEGSWLTVV.

This clonotype was detected once. This chain uses TRBV4-2 with TRBJ2-7, with 8 bases aligning to TRBD2. CDR3 length: 17 amino acids. The junction had 10 bases not matched to a gene; V was cut back by 1 base and J by 2 bases. The V gene's germline CDR1 is LGHNA and CDR2 YNFKEQ. CDR3 region: CASSQAAIGGETYEQYF. CDR3 nucleotides: TGTGCCAGCAGCCAAGCCGCTATCGGGGGGGAGACCTACGAGCAGTACTTC.

This clonotype has just a few counts. This chain connects TRBV6-5 to TRBJ1-1; D might be TRBD1 (6 bases). Per germline, CDR1 MNHEY and CDR2 SVGAGI. Trimming removed 6 bases at V and 3 bases at J, with 11 bases between. The CDR3 runs 13 residues. The CDR3 here is CASRNTGYTEAFF. DNA of the CDR3: TGTGCCAGCAGAAACACAGGGTACACTGAAGCTTTCTTT.

This clonotype appeared a few times. The V call is TRBV4-2, the J call TRBJ2-2; D gene ambiguous. CDR1 and CDR2 (germline): LGHNA, YNFKEQ. Trimming removed 4 bases at V and 3 bases at J, with 3 bases between. The CDR3 is made up of 12 amino acids. CDR3: CASSLHTGELFF. DNA for the CDR3: TGTGCCAGCAGCCTGCACACCGGGGAGCTGTTTTTT.

This clonotype was counted ten times or more. This chain joins TRBV7-2 and TRBJ2-2, with 7 bases aligning to TRBD1. V was pared by 5 bases and J by 1 base, with 4 bases of the junction left unmatched. The CDR3 loop spans 15 amino acids. Germline-derived CDR1 and CDR2 are SGHTA and FQGNSA. CDR3 in amino acids: CASSVSGGNTGELFF. The DNA for the CDR3 is TGTGCCAGCAGCGTTTCAGGGGGGAACACCGGGGAGCTGTTTTTT. The whole variable domain, filled in from reference TRBV7-2 and TRBJ2-2, reads GAGVSQSPSNKVTEKGKDVELRCDPISGHTALYWYRQSLGQGLEFLIYFQGNSAPDKSGLPSDRFSAERTGGSVSTLTIQRTQQEDSAVYLCASSVSGGNTGELFFGEGSRLTVL.

V and J are TRBV6-5 and TRBJ2-5; perhaps D is TRBD1 or TRBD2 (5 bases each). CDR1 and CDR2 (germline): MNHEY, SVGAGI. The CDR3 contains 16 residues. The V gene lost 6 bases and the J gene lost 2 bases, with 19 bases spanning the gap. The CDR3 protein is CASRHGTVGLQETQYF. DNA of the CDR3: TGTGCCAGCAGGCACGGGACGGTCGGACTGCAAGAGACCCAGTACTTC.

This clonotype occurred a few times. V is TRBV6-1 and J is TRBJ2-7; D remains unclear. Germline V gene data show CDR1 as MNHNS and CDR2 as SASEGT. This CDR3 has 13 residues. The ends were cut back, 4 bases at V and 3 bases at J, with 10 bases in the middle. The CDR3 nucleotides are TGTGCCAGCAGTGTCGCCGACTTCTACGAGCAGTACGTC. Translated: CASSVADFYEQYV.

At least ten counts were recorded for this clonotype. The chain couples TRBV7-2 to TRBJ2-2; 14 nucleotides align to TRBD2. Germline V gene data show CDR1 as SGHTA and CDR2 as FQGNSA. The CDR3 is 16 residues long. J lost 5 bases, V lost 5 bases, and 4 bases had no gene match. CDR3 nucleotides: TGTGCCAGCAGCCCAAGGACTAGCGGGAGGACCGGGGAGCTGTTTTTT. This encodes CASSPRTSGRTGELFF.